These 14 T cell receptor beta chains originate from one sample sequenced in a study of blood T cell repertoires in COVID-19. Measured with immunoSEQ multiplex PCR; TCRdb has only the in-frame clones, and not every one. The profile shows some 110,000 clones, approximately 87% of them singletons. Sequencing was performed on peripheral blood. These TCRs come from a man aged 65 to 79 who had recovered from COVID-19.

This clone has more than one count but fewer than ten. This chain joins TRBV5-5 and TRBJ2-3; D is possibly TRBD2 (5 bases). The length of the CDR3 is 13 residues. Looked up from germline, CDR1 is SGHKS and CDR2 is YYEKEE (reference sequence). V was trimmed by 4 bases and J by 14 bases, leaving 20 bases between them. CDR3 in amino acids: CASSPRAADPLYF. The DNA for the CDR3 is TGTGCCAGCAGCCCCAGAGCGGCGGACCCTCTGTATTTT.

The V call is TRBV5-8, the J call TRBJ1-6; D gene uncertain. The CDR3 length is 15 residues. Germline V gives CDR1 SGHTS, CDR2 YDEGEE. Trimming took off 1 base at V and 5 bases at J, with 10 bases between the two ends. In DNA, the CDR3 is TGTGCCAGCAGCTTGTTTACGGGTGATAATTCACCCCTCCACTTT. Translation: CASSLFTGDNSPLHF.

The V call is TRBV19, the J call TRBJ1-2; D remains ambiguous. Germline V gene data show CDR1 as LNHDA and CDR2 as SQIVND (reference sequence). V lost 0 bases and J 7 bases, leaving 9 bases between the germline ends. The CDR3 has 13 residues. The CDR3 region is CASSIDGSFGYTF. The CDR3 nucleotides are TGTGCCAGTAGTATAGATGGGAGCTTTGGCTACACCTTC. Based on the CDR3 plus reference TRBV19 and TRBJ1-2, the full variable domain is DGGITQSPKYLFRKEGQNVTLSCEQNLNHDAMYWYRQDPGQGLRLIYYSQIVNDFQKGDIAEGYSVSREKKESFPLTVTSAQKNPTAFYLCASSIDGSFGYTFGSGTRLTVV.

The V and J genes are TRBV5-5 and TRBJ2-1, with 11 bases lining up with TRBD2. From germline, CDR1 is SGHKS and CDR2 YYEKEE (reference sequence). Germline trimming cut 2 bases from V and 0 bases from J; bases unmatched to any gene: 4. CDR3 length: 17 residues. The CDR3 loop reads CASSFASGGYSYNEQFF. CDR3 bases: TGTGCCAGCAGCTTTGCTAGCGGGGGGTACTCCTACAATGAGCAGTTCTTC.

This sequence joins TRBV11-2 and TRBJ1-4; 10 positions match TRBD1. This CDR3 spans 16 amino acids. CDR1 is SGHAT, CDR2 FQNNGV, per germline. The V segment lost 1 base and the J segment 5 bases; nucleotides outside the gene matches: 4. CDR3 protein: CASSLGTGGGNEKLFF. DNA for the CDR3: TGTGCCAGCAGCTTAGGGACAGGGGGGGGCAATGAAAAACTGTTTTTT.

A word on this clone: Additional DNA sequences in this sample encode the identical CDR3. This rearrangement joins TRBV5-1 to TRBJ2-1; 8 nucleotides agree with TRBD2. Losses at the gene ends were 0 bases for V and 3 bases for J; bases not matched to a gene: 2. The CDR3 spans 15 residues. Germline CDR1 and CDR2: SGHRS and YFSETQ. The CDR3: CASSLGSGGYNEQFF. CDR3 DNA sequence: TGCGCCAGCAGCTTGGGAAGCGGGGGCTACAATGAGCAGTTCTTC.

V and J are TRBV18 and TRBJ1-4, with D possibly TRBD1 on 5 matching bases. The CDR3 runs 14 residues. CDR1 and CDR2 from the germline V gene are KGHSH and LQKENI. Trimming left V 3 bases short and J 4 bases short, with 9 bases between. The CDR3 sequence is CASSPQGGNEKLFF. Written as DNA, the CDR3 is TGTGCCAGCTCACCGCAGGGAGGTAATGAAAAACTGTTTTTT.

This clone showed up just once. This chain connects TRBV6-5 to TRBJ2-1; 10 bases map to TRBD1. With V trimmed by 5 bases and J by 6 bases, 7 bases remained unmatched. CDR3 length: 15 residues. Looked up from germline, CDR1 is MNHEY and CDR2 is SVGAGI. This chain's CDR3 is CASSQGQGIINEQFF. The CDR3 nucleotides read TGTGCCAGCAGTCAGGGACAGGGGATCATCAATGAGCAGTTCTTC.

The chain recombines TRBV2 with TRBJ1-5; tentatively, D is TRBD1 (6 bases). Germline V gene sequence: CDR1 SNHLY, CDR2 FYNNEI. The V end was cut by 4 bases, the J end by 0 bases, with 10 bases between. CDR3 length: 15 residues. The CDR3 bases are TGTGCCAGCAGTGTGCACAGGGATAGCAATCAGCCCCAGCATTTT. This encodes CASSVHRDSNQPQHF.

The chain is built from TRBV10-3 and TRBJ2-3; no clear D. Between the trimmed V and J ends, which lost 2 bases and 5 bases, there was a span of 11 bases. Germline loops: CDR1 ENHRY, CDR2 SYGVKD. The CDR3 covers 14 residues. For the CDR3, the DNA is TGTGCCATCAGTGAGACAGTAGAAGGAGATACGCAGTATTTT. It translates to CAISETVEGDTQYF.

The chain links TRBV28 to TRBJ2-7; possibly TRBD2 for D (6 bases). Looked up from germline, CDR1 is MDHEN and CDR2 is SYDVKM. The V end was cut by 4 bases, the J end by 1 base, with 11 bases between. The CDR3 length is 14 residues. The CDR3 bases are TGTGCCAGCAGTTCTCCCGGGGGATCCTACGAGCAGTACTTC. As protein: CASSSPGGSYEQYF.

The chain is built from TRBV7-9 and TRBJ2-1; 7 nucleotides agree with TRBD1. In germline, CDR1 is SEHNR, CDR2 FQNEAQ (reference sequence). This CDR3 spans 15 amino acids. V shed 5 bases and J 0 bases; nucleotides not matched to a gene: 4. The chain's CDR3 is CASSATGSSYNEQFF. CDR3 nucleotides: TGTGCCAGCAGCGCGACAGGGAGCTCCTACAATGAGCAGTTCTTC.

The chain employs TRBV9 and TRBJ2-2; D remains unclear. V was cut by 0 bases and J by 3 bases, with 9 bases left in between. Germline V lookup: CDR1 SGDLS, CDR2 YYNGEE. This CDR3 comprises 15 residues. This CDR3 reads CASSVDSRDTGELFF. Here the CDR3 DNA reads TGTGCCAGCAGCGTAGATAGTCGGGACACCGGGGAGCTGTTTTTT.

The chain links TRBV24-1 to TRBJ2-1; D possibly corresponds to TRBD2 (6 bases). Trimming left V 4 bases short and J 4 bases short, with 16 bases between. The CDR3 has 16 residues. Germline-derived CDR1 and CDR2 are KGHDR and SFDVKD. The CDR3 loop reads CATSDPTSLGYNEQFF. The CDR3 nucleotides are TGTGCCACCAGTGACCCAACTAGCCTCGGGTACAATGAGCAGTTCTTC.